This record concerns one TCR beta chain sequence. Its antigen is still unknown. This sample was taken from a study of PD-1 blockade in classical Hodgkin lymphoma. Study findings and constraints: With respect to the repertoire differences, their causes, possibly disease activity or prior therapy, remain undefined. Researchers reported that CD4+ TCR diversity, though not CD8+, rose significantly by C4D1. Patients with a complete response exhibited baseline diversity comparable to newly diagnosed patients.

Profiled with immunoSEQ multiplex PCR; TCRdb holds only in-frame clones, not every one. The data hold 95,000 to 100,000 clones, with approximately 90% observed a single time. Each patient experienced a relapse that followed autologous stem cell transplantation, and brentuximab vedotin exposure varied. Trimming took 6 bases from V and 6 from J, leaving 14 bases between them. Germline CDR1 reads MNHNS; CDR2 reads SASEGT. The CDR3 has 13 amino acids. The rearrangement links TRBV6-1 to TRBJ1-1, with unresolved D. The receptor was isolated from a human donor with classical Hodgkin lymphoma. Sequenced material: peripheral blood mononuclear cells (PBMCs), taken before the second cycle of nivolumab. The CDR3 region is CASSPGRTAEAFF. For the CDR3, the DNA is TGTGCCAGCAGCCCCGGACGGACTGCTGAAGCTTTCTTT.